This TCR beta chain comes out of a study of OX40 agonist ivuxolimab in advanced cancers. Study background: Among those enrolled, mean age was about 62 years (range roughly 20 to 80) and over 70% were male.

The CDR3 runs to 14 residues. CDR1 is MNHEY and CDR2 is SMNVEV in the germline V gene (reference sequence). With 3 bases clipped from V and 4 bases from J, the junction kept 5 bases outside the gene matches. Assay used: immunoSEQ multiplex PCR; TCRdb lists only in-frame clones, some missing. This sample has 100,000 or so clones, with 90% to 96% found just once. Broader study findings: Relative to CD4+, CD8+ T cells held more expanded clones on average.

Worth noting for this clone: The antigen is not known.

Material: CD4+ or CD8+ T cells sorted from blood, obtained in a trial of the OX40 agonist ivuxolimab. The genes are TRBV27 and TRBJ2-5; 7 bases are shared with TRBD2. The receptor comes from an adult with an advanced solid tumor such as melanoma, head and neck, liver or kidney cancer. Written as DNA, the CDR3 is TGTGCCAGCAGTTTTCAAAGCGGGACAGAGACCCAGTACTTC. This gives the protein CASSFQSGTETQYF.